These 32 T cell receptor beta chains originate from one sample sequenced in a study of Ad26.COV2.S vaccination and SARS-CoV-2 variants. As for treatment: about 20 received Ad26.COV2.S at low or high dose, single or two shots; roughly 5 received placebo; per-sample allocation not given. The study sampled participants on day 63 after the first vaccine or placebo injection. Produced via immunoSEQ multiplex PCR; TCRdb's table is partial and in-frame only. This table has roughly 400,000 clones, roughly 88% appearing once. This specimen was peripheral blood, taken in a trial of Ad26.COV2.S vaccine versus placebo. The receptors come from a person aged 18-65 years who received the Ad26.COV2.S COVID-19 vaccine or a placebo.

The genes are TRBV23-1 and TRBJ1-1; a weak D match, TRBD1 (6 bases). TRBV23-1 is labeled an ORF, and its function is uncertain. The V end lost 3 bases, the J end lost 5 bases, and 22 bases lay between the germline ends. This CDR3 spans 17 amino acids. The CDR3 sequence: CASSHSNYGGRRTEAFF. The CDR3 nucleotides are TGCGCCAGCAGTCATTCCAATTATGGGGGGCGCCGGACTGAAGCTTTCTTT.

V usage is TRBV7-3 and J usage is TRBJ2-1; 10 bases are shared with TRBD2. With 2 bases clipped from V and 7 bases from J, the junction kept 5 bases outside the gene matches. Per germline, CDR1 SGHTA and CDR2 FQGTGA. This CDR3 spans 15 amino acids. For the CDR3, the DNA is TGTGCCAGCAGCTTACTTCTAGCGGGAGTGAATGAGCAGTTCTTC. Its protein product is CASSLLLAGVNEQFF.

The V and J genes are TRBV19 and TRBJ1-1; 7 bases fit TRBD1. This CDR3 contains 15 residues. CDR1 and CDR2 (germline): LNHDA, SQIVND (reference sequence). Trimming took 4 bases from V and 3 from J; bases not matched to a gene: 8. Written as DNA, the CDR3 is TGTGCCAGTAGTAGGGCAGGGGGTAGGGACACTGAAGCTTTCTTT. Translated, it gives CASSRAGGRDTEAFF.

V usage is TRBV5-4 and J usage is TRBJ1-2; 9 nucleotides align to TRBD1. This CDR3 has 16 amino acids. The ends lost 3 bases at V and 4 bases at J; junction bases unmatched: 10. The germline CDR1 and CDR2 sequences are SGHNT and YYREEE (reference sequence). The CDR3 nucleotides read TGTGCCAGCAGCTACGGGGGGACAGGGATAGCCTATGGCTACACCTTC. Amino acid sequence: CASSYGGTGIAYGYTF.

The rearrangement uses TRBV7-2 and TRBJ2-7; a weak D match, TRBD2 (5 bases). This CDR3 spans 15 amino acids. The germline V gene has CDR1 SGHTA and CDR2 FQGNSA. Deletions cut 1 base from V and 6 bases from J, with 16 bases between. CDR3: CASSLGFSERSEQYF. The CDR3 DNA reads TGTGCCAGCAGCTTAGGGTTTAGCGAGAGGAGCGAGCAGTACTTC.

This rearrangement joins TRBV10-3 to TRBJ2-5; tentatively, D is TRBD2 (6 bases). The length of the CDR3 is 14 residues. Per the germline V gene, CDR1 is ENHRY and CDR2 is SYGVKD. V dropped 1 base and J dropped 2 bases, with 8 bases sitting between them. CDR3 residues: CAISEYRGQETQYF. The CDR3 DNA follows: TGTGCCATCAGTGAGTACCGGGGGCAAGAGACCCAGTACTTC.

The chain couples TRBV15 to TRBJ1-3, with D possibly matching TRBD1 (5 bases). V dropped 7 bases and J dropped 0 bases, with 13 bases sitting between them. Per germline, CDR1 LNHNV and CDR2 YYDKDF (reference sequence). The CDR3 sequence is 15 residues long. CDR3 DNA: TGTGCCACCACATACGGGGGAGCCTCTGGAAACACCATATATTTT. Its protein product is CATTYGGASGNTIYF.

This chain connects TRBV7-2 to TRBJ2-3; 9 bases are a match to TRBD1. V was pared by 1 base and J by 2 bases, with 7 bases of the junction left unmatched. This CDR3 contains 17 residues. Germline V lookup: CDR1 SGHTA, CDR2 FQGNSA. The CDR3 sequence is CASSLVGTGSVTDTQYF. Here the CDR3 DNA reads TGTGCCAGCAGCTTAGTTGGGACAGGGAGTGTCACAGATACGCAGTATTTT.

V is TRBV11-2 and J is TRBJ2-7; 7 bases fit TRBD2. The CDR3 runs 17 residues. With V trimmed by 5 bases and J by 0 bases, 13 bases remained unmatched. CDR1 SGHAT and CDR2 FQNNGV come from the germline V gene. CDR3 region: CASSHTWGGVGSYEQYF. Written as DNA, the CDR3 is TGTGCCAGCAGCCACACGTGGGGGGGAGTAGGCTCCTACGAGCAGTACTTC.

The chain joins TRBV6-4 to TRBJ1-6, with TRBD1 identical over 7 bases. V lost 5 bases, J lost 7 bases, and 2 bases stayed unmatched. This CDR3 is built from 13 residues. Germline lookup yields CDR1 MRHNA and CDR2 SNTAGT. As DNA, the CDR3 is TGTGCCAGCAGTATGGACAGGAATTCACCCCTCCACTTT. This codes for CASSMDRNSPLHF.

This rearrangement joins TRBV10-3 to TRBJ1-1, with TRBD1 matching over 9 bases. The germline V gene has CDR1 ENHRY and CDR2 SYGVKD. The length of the CDR3 is 13 residues. J lost 4 bases, V lost 6 bases, and 3 bases had no gene match. The CDR3 reads CAIRQGAGTEAFF. The CDR3 DNA follows: TGTGCCATCAGACAGGGGGCGGGCACTGAAGCTTTCTTT.

V gene TRBV6-5 combines with J gene TRBJ1-4, with 8 bases fitting TRBD1. CDR1 and CDR2 from the germline V gene are MNHEY and SVGAGI. This CDR3 region has 14 residues. The V gene end was trimmed by 2 bases and the J gene end by 6 bases; junction bases not matched to a gene: 2. CDR3 residues: CASSYGQGDEKLFF. CDR3 coding DNA: TGTGCCAGCAGTTACGGACAGGGTGATGAAAAACTGTTTTTT.

The rearrangement links TRBV3-1 (or the pseudogene TRBV3-2) to TRBJ1-2, with D uncertain. There are 14 residues in the CDR3. V was shortened by 0 bases and J by 4 bases, with 9 bases between the two germline ends. Germline V gene sequence: CDR1 LGHDT, CDR2 YNNKEL (reference sequence). The CDR3 is CASSQDGGFYGYTF. CDR3 DNA sequence: TGTGCCAGCAGCCAAGACGGTGGCTTCTATGGCTACACCTTC.

V is TRBV6-2 or TRBV6-3 and J is TRBJ2-7, with D unresolved. Germline V gene lookup returns CDR1 MNHEY and CDR2 SVGEGT. The CDR3 contains 14 residues. V was clipped by 5 bases and J by 3 bases, with 14 bases between them. CDR3: CASSIAGANYEQYF. CDR3 coding DNA: TGTGCCAGCAGTATCGCAGGCGCTAACTACGAGCAGTACTTC.

The chain employs TRBV21-1 and TRBJ2-3; TRBD2, the table's D call, was not compared with the DNA. TRBV21-1 is shown as a pseudogene. CDR3 length equals 14 residues. This CDR3 reads CASNHRSLWDTQYF. The CDR3 DNA sequence: TGTGCCAGCAACCATAGATCCCTCTGGGATACGCAGTATTTT.

The CDR3 sequence is CASSVRSSGRASSTDTQYF. The DNA of the CDR3 is TGTGCCAGCAGCGTAAGGTCTAGCGGGAGGGCCTCTAGCACAGATACGCAGTATTTT. The rearrangement joins TRBV9 to TRBJ2-3; 12 bases fit TRBD2. This CDR3 is built from 19 residues. CDR1 and CDR2 from the germline V gene are SGDLS and YYNGEE. The J segment lost 0 bases and the V segment lost 1 base, leaving 9 bases of the junction unmatched. Full variable domain (remainder filled in from reference TRBV9 and TRBJ2-3): DSGVTQTPKHLITATGQRVTLRCSPRSGDLSVYWYQQSLDQGLQFLIQYYNGEERAKGNILERFSAQQFPDLHSELNLSSLELGDSALYFCASSVRSSGRASSTDTQYFGPGTRLTVL.

This CDR3 is CASLLTSGSYEQFF. For the CDR3, the DNA is TGTGCCAGCCTGCTGACTAGCGGGAGCTATGAGCAGTTCTTC. The V call is TRBV27, the J call TRBJ2-1; 12 bases map to TRBD2. CDR1 and CDR2 (germline): MNHEY, SMNVEV (reference sequence). The CDR3 is 14 residues long. Trimming cost V 8 bases and J 8 bases; bases outside gene matches: 7.

The V call is TRBV28, the J call TRBJ2-1, with 8 bases fitting TRBD2. The CDR3 is 14 residues long. Germline V lookup: CDR1 MDHEN, CDR2 SYDVKM. V was clipped by 7 bases and J by 5 bases; unmatched bases: 7. The CDR3 DNA reads TGTGCCAGCATGCGAGGACTAGCACACAATGAGCAGTTCTTC. It yields the protein CASMRGLAHNEQFF.

This clone came up a few times. V usage is TRBV29-1 and J usage is TRBJ2-1; the match to TRBD2 covers 14 bases. The germline V gene encodes CDR1 SQVTM and CDR2 ANQGSEA. The CDR3 is 17 amino acids. Trimming removed 0 bases from V and 7 bases from J; junction bases left unmatched: 8. The CDR3 DNA follows: TGCAGCGTTGAAGATCCGCGACTAGCGGGAGGGGGGAATGAGCAGTTCTTC. This sequence encodes CSVEDPRLAGGGNEQFF.

This sequence joins TRBV7-2 and TRBJ1-4; maybe TRBD1 (5 bases). Germline assignment: CDR1 SGHTA and CDR2 FQGNSA. V dropped 2 bases and J dropped 13 bases, with 14 bases sitting between them. This CDR3 spans 13 amino acids. The CDR3 DNA sequence: TGTGCCAGCAGCTTAAGGGCCTTAGGGGCACTGTTTTTT. Residues: CASSLRALGALFF. Based on the CDR3 plus reference TRBV7-2 and TRBJ1-4, the full variable domain is GAGVSQSPSNKVTEKGKDVELRCDPISGHTALYWYRQSLGQGLEFLIYFQGNSAPDKSGLPSDRFSAERTGGSVSTLTIQRTQQEDSAVYLCASSLRALGALFFGSGTQLSVL.

This chain joins TRBV20-1 and TRBJ2-1; 7 nucleotides agree with TRBD2. This CDR3 has 11 residues. CDR1 and CDR2 from the germline V gene are DFQATT and SNEGSKA (reference sequence). V lost 7 bases and J lost 5; bases outside the gene matches: 2. In DNA form, the CDR3 reads TGCAGTGTGCGGGAGAACAATGAGCAGTTCTTC. Protein product: CSVRENNEQFF.

This sequence joins TRBV28 and TRBJ1-2; no clear D gene. V was pared by 6 bases and J by 0 bases, with 14 bases between. The V gene's germline CDR1 is MDHEN and CDR2 SYDVKM. There are 15 residues in the CDR3. The CDR3 bases are TGTGCCAGCAGCTCTAGTGGACGCGCTAACTATGGCTACACCTTC. It codes for CASSSSGRANYGYTF.

The chain combines TRBV7-3 with TRBJ2-5; the D is unclear. CDR1 and CDR2 from the germline V gene are SGHTA and FQGTGA. The V gene lost 6 bases and the J gene lost 4 bases, with 12 bases spanning the gap. The CDR3 sequence is 13 residues long. CDR3 DNA: TGTGCCAGCAGTTCGACCACTTTAGAGACCCAGTACTTC. It translates to CASSSTTLETQYF.

The rearrangement joins TRBV10-3 to TRBJ1-2; D might be TRBD1 (6 bases). The germline gives CDR1 ENHRY, CDR2 SYGVKD. CDR3 length equals 13 residues. The V gene lost 6 bases and the J gene lost 3 bases, with 11 bases spanning the gap. The CDR3 region is CAIRGGQDYGYTF. CDR3 DNA: TGTGCCATCAGGGGGGGGCAGGACTATGGCTACACCTTC.

The CDR3 DNA sequence: TGTGCCAGCAGCCAAGAAAGGATGTACGCGGGAGGTCCGACAGATACGCAGTATTTT. Its translation: CASSQERMYAGGPTDTQYF. The chain recombines TRBV14 with TRBJ2-3, with 8 positions matching TRBD2. The CDR3 sequence is 19 residues long. The V gene end was trimmed by 0 bases and the J gene end by 3 bases; junction bases not matched to a gene: 14. The germline V gene has CDR1 SGHDN and CDR2 FVKESK.

The chain recombines TRBV19 with TRBJ1-5, with D possibly matching TRBD1 (5 bases). The V gene's germline CDR1 is LNHDA and CDR2 SQIVND (reference sequence). The CDR3 sequence is 14 residues long. V dropped 8 bases and J dropped 4 bases, with 15 bases sitting between them. CDR3 loop: CASAGTGTNQPQHF. DNA for the CDR3: TGTGCCAGTGCCGGGACTGGGACTAATCAGCCCCAGCATTTT.

The rearrangement joins TRBV3-1 (or the pseudogene TRBV3-2) to TRBJ1-2; D is possibly TRBD1 (5 bases). The V gene's germline CDR1 is LGHDT and CDR2 YNNKEL (reference sequence). The ends were cut back, 0 bases at V and 0 bases at J, with 17 bases in the middle. The CDR3 runs to 18 residues. CDR3 residues: CASSQENGAGRANYGYTF. CDR3 coding DNA: TGTGCCAGCAGCCAAGAAAATGGGGCAGGACGGGCTAACTATGGCTACACCTTC.

This clone is a singleton in its sample. V gene TRBV7-9 combines with J gene TRBJ2-5; perhaps D is TRBD1 or TRBD2 (5 bases each). Germline V CDR1 and CDR2: SEHNR, FQNEAQ (reference sequence). Trimming pared 6 bases from V and 5 bases from J, leaving 13 bases between. The length of the CDR3 is 13 residues. The CDR3 loop reads CASRISWGETQYF. CDR3 DNA sequence: TGTGCCAGCAGAATATCCTGGGGGGAGACCCAGTACTTC. Supplemented by reference TRBV7-9 and TRBJ2-5, the full variable domain reads DTGVSQNPRHKITKRGQNVTFRCDPISEHNRLYWYRQTLGQGPEFLTYFQNEAQLEKSRLLSDRFSAERPKGSFSTLEIQRTEQGDSAMYLCASRISWGETQYFGPGTRLLVL.

The chain joins TRBV3-1 (or the pseudogene TRBV3-2) to TRBJ1-1; no clear D gene. In germline, CDR1 is LGHDT, CDR2 YNNKEL (reference sequence). With 3 bases removed from V and 0 bases from J, the gap between germline ends came to 8 bases. This CDR3 has 14 residues. The CDR3 region is CASSQVGMNTEAFF. As DNA, the CDR3 is TGTGCCAGCAGCCAGGTAGGGATGAACACTGAAGCTTTCTTT.

This clone was detected a few times. The chain carries TRBV21-1 and TRBJ1-5; the D call in the table, TRBD1, was not verified against the DNA. TRBV21-1 is a documented pseudogene. The CDR3 length is 17 residues. The DNA for the CDR3 is TGTGCCAGCAGCAGACGTTATCGGGACAGGGGGTTTCAGCCCCAGCATTTT. Translating gives CASSRRYRDRGFQPQHF.

V usage is TRBV12-3 or TRBV12-4 and J usage is TRBJ2-7; possible D gene TRBD2, 6 bases. CDR3 length: 13 residues. Trimming took 4 bases from V and 4 from J, leaving 11 bases between them. CDR3 amino acids: CASSYGTLYEQYF. For the CDR3, the DNA is TGTGCCAGCAGTTACGGGACTCTATACGAGCAGTACTTC.

This clone has a single count. V gene TRBV7-8 combines with J gene TRBJ2-1, with 9 bases lining up with TRBD2. Germline assignment: CDR1 SGHVS and CDR2 FQNEAQ. The CDR3 contains 15 residues. The ends lost 7 bases at V and 3 bases at J; junction bases unmatched: 7. The CDR3 reads CASTSLAGLYNEQFF. Here the CDR3 DNA reads TGTGCCAGCACCTCCCTAGCGGGACTCTACAATGAGCAGTTCTTC.